This T cell receptor beta chain emerged from a study of neurological immune-mediated disorders. Study-level points and caveats: The expanded clones of different subjects shared no CDR3 amino acid sequences (suggesting private repertoires in all groups).

Time point of the sample: longitudinal time-point 2. PBMCs numbering 2 million and stored at -80 C yielded the unsorted libraries. Germline V gene lookup returns CDR1 WNHNN and CDR2 SYGVQD (reference sequence). The V end was cut by 6 bases, the J end by 4 bases, with 10 bases between. The CDR3 has 13 amino acids. This clonotype was found many times. Its antigen is as yet unknown. Every sequencing run produced over 180 million TCR-beta sequences that came from 15-18 subjects. TCRdb analysed the 5' RACE reads with MiXCR anew, one entry per CDR3 protein. Of about 49,000 distinct CDR3 sequences in the sample, about an eighth are singletons; the top ten hold 3.5% to 5%.

The genes are TRBV10-1 and TRBJ1-5, with D unclear. Input material: PBMCs. The receptor was isolated from a male donor with HTLV-1-associated myelopathy (HAM/TSP). CDR3 sequence: CASSSSLNQPQHF. Written as DNA, the CDR3 is TGCGCCAGCAGCTCGAGTTTGAATCAGCCCCAGCATTTT.